This T cell receptor (beta chain) was sequenced for a study of T cell responses to AZD1222 COVID-19 vaccine. General study points: Donors, mostly white British, included more females; clonal diversity was possibly underestimated. Nearly half of spike-specific TCRs reportedly target unmutated variant regions.

The CDR3 covers 14 residues. Deletions cut 2 bases from V and 6 bases from J, with 10 bases between. CDR1 MNHEY and CDR2 SVGEGT come from the germline V gene. Concerning this clone itself: The target antigen is unknown.

Pooling covered second doses at about 4 or about 12 weeks. The data were produced by immunoSEQ multiplex PCR, yet TCRdb's version contains in-frame clones alone and is incomplete. The sample contains 75,000 to 95,000 clones, approximately 89% of which appear only once. Sample: peripheral blood, taken 28 days after the second AZD1222 dose. V usage is TRBV6-2 or TRBV6-3 and J usage is TRBJ2-2; D perhaps matches TRBD2 (5 bases). The receptor was isolated from an adult who received the AZD1222 COVID-19 vaccine. The CDR3 sequence: CASSYDEGSGELFF. The CDR3 region has the DNA TGTGCCAGCAGTTACGATGAGGGTTCCGGGGAGCTGTTTTTT.